The present T cell receptor beta chain was sequenced within a study of blood T cell repertoires in COVID-19. Study-level information: Collection of acute and convalescent COVID-19 samples took place in the United States, Italy and Spain. Sample material is recorded as cDNA or gDNA derived from T cells, B-cell-depleted T cells, or PBMCs.

In the authors' methods: It was from reference gene primer amplification that nucleated cell counts were estimated. Method: immunoSEQ multiplex PCR; TCRdb's copy keeps in-frame clones and lacks some. That table is the source of V, J and clone size, and D and trimming were worked out from the DNA. This table has 300,000 to 400,000 clones, 83% appearing once. This CDR3 spans 15 amino acids. Germline V gene data show CDR1 as MNHEY and CDR2 as SVGAGI. The V gene lost 5 bases and the J gene lost 2 bases, with 12 bases spanning the gap. The source of this sequence is a man aged 25-40 years with active or convalescent COVID-19. The chain carries TRBV6-5 and TRBJ1-4; tentatively, D is TRBD1 (6 bases). The material sequenced was peripheral blood. The CDR3 is CASSRTTGTNEKLFF. Here the CDR3 DNA reads TGTGCCAGCAGTCGCACTACAGGGACTAATGAAAAACTGTTTTTT.